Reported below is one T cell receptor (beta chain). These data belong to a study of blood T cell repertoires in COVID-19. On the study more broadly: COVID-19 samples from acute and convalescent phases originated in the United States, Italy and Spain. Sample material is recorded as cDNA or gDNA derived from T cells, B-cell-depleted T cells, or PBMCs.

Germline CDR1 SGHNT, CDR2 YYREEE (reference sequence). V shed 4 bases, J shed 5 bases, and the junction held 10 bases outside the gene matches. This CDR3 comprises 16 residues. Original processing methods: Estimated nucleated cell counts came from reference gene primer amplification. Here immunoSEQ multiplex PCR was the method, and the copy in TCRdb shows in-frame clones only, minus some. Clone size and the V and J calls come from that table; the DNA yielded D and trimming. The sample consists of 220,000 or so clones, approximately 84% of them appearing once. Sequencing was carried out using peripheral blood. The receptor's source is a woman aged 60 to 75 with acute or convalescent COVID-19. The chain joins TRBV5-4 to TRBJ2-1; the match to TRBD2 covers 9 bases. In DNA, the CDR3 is TGTGCCAGCAGCCCCGGGGGAGCGGGGGGACACAATGAGCAGTTCTTC. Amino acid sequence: CASSPGGAGGHNEQFF.